The 2 T cell receptor beta chains presented below share a single source sample, sequenced in a study of regulatory T cells in long-lasting Graves disease. Both iRepertoire HTBI primers and Arm-PCR of CDR3 regions were used to build the TCR beta libraries. TCRdb analysed the multiplex PCR reads with MiXCR anew, one entry per CDR3 protein. The sample yields about 430,000 distinct CDR3 sequences, roughly a fifth seen once. Specified time point: persistent/refractory GD, antithyroid drugs over 5 years with positive TRAb. The authors made the TCR library using RNA they extracted from PBMCs. The source material was peripheral blood mononuclear cells (PBMCs), sampled when the disease was refractory, from a patient treated with antithyroid drugs. Receptor source: a female donor with Graves disease.

In its sample, this clonotype was seen many times. The rearrangement joins TRBV25-1 to TRBJ2-7, with TRBD2 matching 16 bases. V dropped 4 bases and J dropped 6; count of bases not matched to a gene: 6. CDR3 length: 16 amino acids. The germline V gene has CDR1 MGHDK and CDR2 SYGVNS. The CDR3 loop reads CASSAGTSGRVSEQYF. Written as DNA, the CDR3 is TGTGCCAGCAGTGCCGGGACTAGCGGGAGGGTATCCGAGCAGTACTTC.

This clonotype has a count of ten or more. V gene TRBV18 combines with J gene TRBJ2-7; D is ambiguous. Per germline, CDR1 KGHSH and CDR2 LQKENI. The CDR3 is 12 amino acids. V shed 3 bases and J shed 7 bases, with 10 bases lying between them. The CDR3 DNA reads TGTGCCAGCTCACCCGCGATTGGGGAGCAGTACTTC. Translated, it gives CASSPAIGEQYF.